The sequence of this T cell receptor (beta chain) was determined in a study of T cell repertoires in cytomegalovirus infection. The CDR3 spans 13 residues. CDR1 and CDR2 (germline): SGHTA, FQGTGA. Trimming took off 2 bases at V and 9 bases at J, with 11 bases between the two ends. TCRdb re-analysed the reads in MiXCR, keeping a single row per CDR3 protein. This sample has 150,000 to 200,000 distinct CDR3 sequences, with about an eighth found just once. The sample consisted of PBMCs. V usage is TRBV7-3 and J usage is TRBJ1-5, with D hard to call. This sequence was found in a human donor in good health (CMV status not recorded). Some clones in this sample may be carry-over from other donors' samples. The CDR3 reads CASSLDPTMPQHF. The CDR3 nucleotides are TGTGCCAGCAGCTTAGATCCCACGATGCCCCAGCATTTT.